This paragraph covers one T cell receptor beta chain sequence. These data come from a study of blood T cell repertoires in COVID-19. The germline CDR1 and CDR2 sequences are SGHRS and YFSETQ. The CDR3 is 15 residues long. Trimming took 2 bases from V and 1 from J; bases not matched to a gene: 5. Measured with immunoSEQ multiplex PCR; TCRdb has only the in-frame clones, and not every one. The sample has approximately 290,000 clones; 89% are singletons. The source is an older woman with acute or convalescent COVID-19. The specimen sequenced was peripheral blood. The chain links TRBV5-1 to TRBJ1-1, with 7 nucleotides matching TRBD1. The CDR3 sequence is CASSLITGENTEAFF. For the CDR3, the DNA is TGCGCCAGCAGCTTAATCACAGGGGAGAACACTGAAGCTTTCTTT.